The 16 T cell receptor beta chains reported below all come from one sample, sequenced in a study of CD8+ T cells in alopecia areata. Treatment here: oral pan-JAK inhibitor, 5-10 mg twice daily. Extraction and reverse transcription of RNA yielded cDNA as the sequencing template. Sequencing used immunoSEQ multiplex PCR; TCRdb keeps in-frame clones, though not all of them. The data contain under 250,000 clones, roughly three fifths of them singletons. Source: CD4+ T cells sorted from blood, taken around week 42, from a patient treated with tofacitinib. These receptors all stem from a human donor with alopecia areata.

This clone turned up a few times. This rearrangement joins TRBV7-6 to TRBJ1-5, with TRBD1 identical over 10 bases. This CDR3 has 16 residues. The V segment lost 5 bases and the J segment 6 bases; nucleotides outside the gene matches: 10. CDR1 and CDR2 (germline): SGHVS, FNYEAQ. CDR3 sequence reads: CASSPGTGAGTQPQHF. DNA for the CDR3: TGTGCCAGCAGCCCAGGGACAGGGGCGGGGACTCAGCCCCAGCATTTT.

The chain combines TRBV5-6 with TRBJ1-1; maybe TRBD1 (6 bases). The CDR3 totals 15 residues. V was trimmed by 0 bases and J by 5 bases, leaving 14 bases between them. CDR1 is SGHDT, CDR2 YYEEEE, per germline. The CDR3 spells CASSLADRSGTEAFF. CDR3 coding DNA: TGTGCCAGCAGCTTGGCCGACAGGTCGGGAACTGAAGCTTTCTTT.

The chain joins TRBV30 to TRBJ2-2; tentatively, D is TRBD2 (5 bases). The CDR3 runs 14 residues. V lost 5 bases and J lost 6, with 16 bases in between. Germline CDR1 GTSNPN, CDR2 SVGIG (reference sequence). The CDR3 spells CAWAAASLSGELFF. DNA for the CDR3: TGTGCCTGGGCGGCGGCTAGCCTCTCCGGGGAGCTGTTTTTT.

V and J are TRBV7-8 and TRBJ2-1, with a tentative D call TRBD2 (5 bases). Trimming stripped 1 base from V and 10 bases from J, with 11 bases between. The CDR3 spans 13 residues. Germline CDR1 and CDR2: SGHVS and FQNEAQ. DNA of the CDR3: TGTGCCAGCAGCTTAGAATTGCGGGCCGAGCAGTTCTTC. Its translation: CASSLELRAEQFF.

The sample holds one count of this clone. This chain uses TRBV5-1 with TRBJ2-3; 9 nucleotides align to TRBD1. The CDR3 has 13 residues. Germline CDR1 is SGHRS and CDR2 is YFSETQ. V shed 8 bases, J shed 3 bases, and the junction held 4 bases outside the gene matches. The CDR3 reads CASLGQGTDTQYF. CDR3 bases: TGCGCCAGTTTGGGACAGGGTACAGATACGCAGTATTTT.

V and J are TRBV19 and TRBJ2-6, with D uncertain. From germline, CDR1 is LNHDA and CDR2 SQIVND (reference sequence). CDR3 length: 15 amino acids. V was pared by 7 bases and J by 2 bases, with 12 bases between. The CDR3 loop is CASTSRVTGANVLTF. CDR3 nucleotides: TGTGCCAGTACATCCCGGGTGACTGGGGCCAACGTCCTGACTTTC.

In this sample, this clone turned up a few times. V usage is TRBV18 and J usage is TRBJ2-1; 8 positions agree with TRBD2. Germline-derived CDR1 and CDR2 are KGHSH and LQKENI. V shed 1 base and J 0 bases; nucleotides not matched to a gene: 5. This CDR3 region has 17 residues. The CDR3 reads CASSPRARGGSYNEQFF. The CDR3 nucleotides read TGTGCCAGCTCACCACGGGCACGGGGGGGCTCCTACAATGAGCAGTTCTTC.

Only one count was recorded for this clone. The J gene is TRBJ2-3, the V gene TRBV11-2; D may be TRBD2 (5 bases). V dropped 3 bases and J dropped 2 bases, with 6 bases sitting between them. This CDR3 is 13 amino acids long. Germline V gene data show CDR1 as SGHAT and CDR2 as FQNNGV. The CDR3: CASSLDSTDTQYF. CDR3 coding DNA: TGTGCCAGCAGCTTGGACTCCACAGATACGCAGTATTTT.

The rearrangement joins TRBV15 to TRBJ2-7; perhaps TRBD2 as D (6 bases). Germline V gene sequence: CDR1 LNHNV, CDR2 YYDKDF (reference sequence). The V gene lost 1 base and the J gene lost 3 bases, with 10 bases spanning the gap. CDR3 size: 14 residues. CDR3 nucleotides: TGTGCCACCAGCAGAGTGGAGGGATACTACGAGCAGTACTTC. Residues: CATSRVEGYYEQYF.

The CDR3 sequence: CAWSARAAGNQPQHF. The CDR3 nucleotides read TGTGCCTGGAGTGCCCGGGCTGCAGGCAATCAGCCCCAGCATTTT. The rearrangement uses TRBV30 and TRBJ1-5; D gene unclear. Germline V gene data show CDR1 as GTSNPN and CDR2 as SVGIG (reference sequence). The CDR3 consists of 15 residues. V lost 1 base and J lost 2, with 12 bases in between.

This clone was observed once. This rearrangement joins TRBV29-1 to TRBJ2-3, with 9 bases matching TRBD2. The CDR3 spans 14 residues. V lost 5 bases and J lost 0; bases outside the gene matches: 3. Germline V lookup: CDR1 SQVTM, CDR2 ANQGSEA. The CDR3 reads CSVRLAESTDTQYF. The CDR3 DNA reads TGCAGCGTTCGACTAGCGGAGAGCACAGATACGCAGTATTTT.

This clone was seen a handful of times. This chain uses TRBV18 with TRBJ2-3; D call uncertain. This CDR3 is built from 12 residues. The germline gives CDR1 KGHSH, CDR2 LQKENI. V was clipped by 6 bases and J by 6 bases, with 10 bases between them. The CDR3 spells CASSPSRDTQYF. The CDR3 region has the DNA TGTGCCAGCTCTCCCTCTCGCGATACGCAGTATTTT.

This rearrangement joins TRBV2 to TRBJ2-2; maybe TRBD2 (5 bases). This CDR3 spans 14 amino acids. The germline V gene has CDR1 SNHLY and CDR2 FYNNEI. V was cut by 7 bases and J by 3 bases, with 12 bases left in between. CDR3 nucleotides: TGTGCCAGCACTGGAGGCCCCTACACCGGGGAGCTGTTTTTT. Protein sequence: CASTGGPYTGELFF.

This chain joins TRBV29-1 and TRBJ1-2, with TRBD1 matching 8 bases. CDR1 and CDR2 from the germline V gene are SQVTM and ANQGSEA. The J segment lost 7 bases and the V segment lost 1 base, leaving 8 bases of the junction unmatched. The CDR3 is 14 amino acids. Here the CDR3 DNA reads TGCAGCGTTGAAGGTGGAGCAGGGGGCCTTGGCTACACCTTC. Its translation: CSVEGGAGGLGYTF.

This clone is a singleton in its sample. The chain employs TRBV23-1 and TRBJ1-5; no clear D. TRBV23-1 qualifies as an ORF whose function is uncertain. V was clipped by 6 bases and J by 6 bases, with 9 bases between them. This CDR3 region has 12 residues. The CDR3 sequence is CASSHLGQPQHF. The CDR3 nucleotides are TGCGCCAGCAGCCATTTAGGTCAGCCCCAGCATTTT.

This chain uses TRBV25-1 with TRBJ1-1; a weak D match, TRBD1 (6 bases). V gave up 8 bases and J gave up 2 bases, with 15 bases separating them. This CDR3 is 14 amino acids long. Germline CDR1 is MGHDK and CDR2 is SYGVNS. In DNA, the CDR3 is TGTGCCAGCCGTCTTTCGGGACAAAACACTGAAGCTTTCTTT. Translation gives CASRLSGQNTEAFF.